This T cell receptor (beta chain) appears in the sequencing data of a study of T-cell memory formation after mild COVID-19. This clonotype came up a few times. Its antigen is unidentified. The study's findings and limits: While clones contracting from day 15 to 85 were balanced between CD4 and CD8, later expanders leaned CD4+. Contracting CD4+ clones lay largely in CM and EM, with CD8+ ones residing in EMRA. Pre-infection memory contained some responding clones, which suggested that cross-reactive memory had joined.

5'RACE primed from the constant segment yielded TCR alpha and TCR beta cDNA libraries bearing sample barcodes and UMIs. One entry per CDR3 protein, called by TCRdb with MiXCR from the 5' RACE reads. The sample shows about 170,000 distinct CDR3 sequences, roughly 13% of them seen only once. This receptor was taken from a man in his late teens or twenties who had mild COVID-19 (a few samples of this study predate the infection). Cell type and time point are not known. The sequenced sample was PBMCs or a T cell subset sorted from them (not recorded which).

The CDR3 DNA sequence: TGCGCCAGCAGCCAAGACGCGGGGCGCTACAATGAGCAGTTCTTC. This encodes CASSQDAGRYNEQFF. V is TRBV4-3 and J is TRBJ2-1; TRBD2 might be the D (6 bases). Germline V CDR1 and CDR2: LGHNA, YSLEER. The CDR3 runs to 15 residues. Trimming left V 0 bases short and J 3 bases short, with 9 bases between.